The clone carrying this TCR beta chain appeared many times. Its antigen is unidentified. With V trimmed by 3 bases and J by 5 bases, 6 bases remained unmatched. Germline V gene lookup returns CDR1 DFQATT and CDR2 SNEGSKA (reference sequence). The CDR3 has 13 residues. In donors with ophthalmopathy, activity was moderate-to-severe, with CAS ≥3, NOSPECS ≥4 and duration under 3 months. Uncontrolled infections, pregnancy, lactation or other autoimmune diseases led to patient exclusion. Orbital computed tomography, together with clinical symptoms, serum thyroxine, TRAb and thyroid ultrasound, was used for diagnosis. This sample was taken from a study of Graves' ophthalmopathy and Graves' hyperthyroidism. Study-level findings and limits: Thyroid clonotypes that were expanded above 0.001 frequency mostly also appeared in blood.

For repertoire sequencing, the TCR beta CDR3 regions were amplified from RNA transcripts. An initial RT-PCR round employing HTBI primers preceded a second-round multiplex PCR. TCRdb re-called the multiplex PCR reads through MiXCR, storing one row per CDR3 protein. This sample has 200,000 to 250,000 distinct CDR3 sequences, with under 25% found just once. The J gene is TRBJ2-7, the V gene TRBV20-1; TRBD1 matches at 8 bases. This TCR was sampled from a woman in her 50s with Graves' ophthalmopathy. The sample consisted of peripheral blood. The DNA for the CDR3 is TGCAGTGCTAGGACAGGGGCTAGGGACGAGCAGTACTTC. It encodes CSARTGARDEQYF.